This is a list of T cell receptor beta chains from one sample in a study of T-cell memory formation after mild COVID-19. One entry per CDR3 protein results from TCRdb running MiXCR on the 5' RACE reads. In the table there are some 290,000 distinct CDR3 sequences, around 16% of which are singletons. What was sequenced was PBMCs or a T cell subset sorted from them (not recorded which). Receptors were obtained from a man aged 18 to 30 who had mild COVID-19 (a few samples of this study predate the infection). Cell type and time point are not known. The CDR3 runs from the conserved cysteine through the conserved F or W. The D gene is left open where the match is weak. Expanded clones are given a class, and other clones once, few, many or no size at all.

DNA: TGCGCCAGCAGCCAAGATTGGTACCCAAACACAGATACGCAGTATTTT
CDR3: CASSQDWYPNTDTQYF
D: NA
V: TRBV4-1
size: many
J: TRBJ2-3

DNA: TGCGCCAGCAGCACCACCGGGACACTCAACGCTTTCTTT
CDR3: CASSTTGTLNAFF
D: NA
V: TRBV5-1
size: many
J: TRBJ1-1

DNA: TGTGCCAGCGCCGGGTACAGTCAAGAGACCCAGTACTTC
CDR3: CASAGYSQETQYF
D: NA
V: TRBV6-2/TRBV6-3
size: few
J: TRBJ2-5

DNA: TGTGCCAGCAGCTTTTCCGTAGGGGCCCAAAGTGAAGCTTTCTTT
CDR3: CASSFSVGAQSEAFF
D: NA
V: TRBV7-2
size: few
J: TRBJ1-1

DNA: TGTGCCAGCAGCTCTTACAGGGGCGATTACACAGATACGCAGTATTTT
CDR3: CASSSYRGDYTDTQYF
D: TRBD1
V: TRBV7-9
size: few
J: TRBJ2-3

DNA: TGTGCCAGCAGTTTAACCAGGGTCGACAATGAGCAGTTCTTC
CDR3: CASSLTRVDNEQFF
D: NA
V: TRBV12-3/TRBV12-4
size: NA
J: TRBJ2-1

DNA: TGTGCCAGCAGCCAGGCGACAGGGGTAGGGCAGCCCCAGCATTTT
CDR3: CASSQATGVGQPQHF
D: TRBD1
V: TRBV3-1
size: NA
J: TRBJ1-5

DNA: TGTGCCAGCAGCCAGGGGCGGGCTAGCGGGCCCGGGGAGCTGTTTTTT
CDR3: CASSQGRASGPGELFF
D: TRBD2
V: TRBV7-9
size: few
J: TRBJ2-2

DNA: TGTGCCAGCAGGCTCAGTGGCCGGGTCGACGAGCAGTACTTC
CDR3: CASRLSGRVDEQYF
D: NA
V: TRBV6-1
size: few
J: TRBJ2-7

DNA: TGTGCCACCAGTGACCAGAGGGAGACCCAGTACTTC
CDR3: CATSDQRETQYF
D: NA
V: TRBV24-1
size: few
J: TRBJ2-5

DNA: TGTGCCAGCAGAAACGCCCAAGAGACCCAGTACTTC
CDR3: CASRNAQETQYF
D: NA
V: TRBV2
size: medium-sized
J: TRBJ2-5

DNA: TGTGCCAGCTCACCAACTACAGGGTTCGAGCAGTACTTC
CDR3: CASSPTTGFEQYF
D: NA
V: TRBV18
size: NA
J: TRBJ2-7

DNA: TGCGCCAGCAGCCAACGGAGGGGCCAGCCCCAGCATTTT
CDR3: CASSQRRGQPQHF
D: NA
V: TRBV4-1
size: few
J: TRBJ1-5

DNA: TGTGCCAGCAGGATCCGGGGGAAAGAGACCCAGTACTTC
CDR3: CASRIRGKETQYF
D: NA
V: TRBV2
size: NA
J: TRBJ2-5

DNA: TGTGCCAGCAGAGGGGGCGGGGTAGATACGCAGTATTTT
CDR3: CASRGGGVDTQYF
D: NA
V: TRBV7-2
size: few
J: TRBJ2-3

DNA: TGTGCCAGCAGCCTGGGGACGTATGGCTACACCTTC
CDR3: CASSLGTYGYTF
D: NA
V: TRBV3-1
size: many
J: TRBJ1-2

DNA: TGTGCCAGCAGCCTGGACTGGGCCTGGACCCAGTACTTC
CDR3: CASSLDWAWTQYF
D: NA
V: TRBV7-2
size: NA
J: TRBJ2-5

DNA: TGTGCCAGCAGTGACAGCGGTAATGAAAAACTGTTTTTT
CDR3: CASSDSGNEKLFF
D: NA
V: TRBV2
size: few
J: TRBJ1-4

DNA: TGTGCCAGCAGCTTAAGTTTTAGCGGGGGCACAGATACGCAGTATTTT
CDR3: CASSLSFSGGTDTQYF
D: TRBD2
V: TRBV7-2
size: few
J: TRBJ2-3

DNA: TGTGCCAGCAGCCTAGGGATGGGGGGAAAAGCGGGGGGCACAGATACGCAGTATTTT
CDR3: CASSLGMGGKAGGTDTQYF
D: TRBD2
V: TRBV4-2
size: few
J: TRBJ2-3

DNA: TGCAGTGCTAGAGATGACTCGAGGCATTACGAGCAGTACTTC
CDR3: CSARDDSRHYEQYF
D: NA
V: TRBV20-1
size: few
J: TRBJ2-7

DNA: TGCGCCAGCAGCATTAACTCGGGACTAGTCGATGAGCAGTTCTTC
CDR3: CASSINSGLVDEQFF
D: TRBD2
V: TRBV5-1
size: few
J: TRBJ2-1

DNA: TGTGCCAGCAGCCAAGTCCCCGGCACCCCTAGCACAGATACGCAGTATTTT
CDR3: CASSQVPGTPSTDTQYF
D: NA
V: TRBV3-1
size: NA
J: TRBJ2-3

DNA: TGCGCCAGCAGCCCGGGGGCCCCGAACAATGAGCAGTTCTTC
CDR3: CASSPGAPNNEQFF
D: NA
V: TRBV5-1
size: many
J: TRBJ2-1